These 32 T cell receptor beta chains were sequenced from one sample in a study of T cell responses to AZD1222 COVID-19 vaccine. Clones were sequenced by immunoSEQ multiplex PCR, and TCRdb holds only the in-frame ones, with some missing. This table holds about 110,000 clones, nearly 90% found once. This specimen was peripheral blood, taken 28 days after the second AZD1222 dose. The receptors were sampled from an adult who received the AZD1222 COVID-19 vaccine.

V gene TRBV19 combines with J gene TRBJ2-1, with 10 bases identical to TRBD2. Germline lookup yields CDR1 LNHDA and CDR2 SQIVND (reference sequence). The CDR3 extends over 16 amino acids. V gave up 3 bases and J gave up 5 bases; unmatched junction bases: 7. CDR3 coding DNA: TGTGCCAGTAGTATCAGGGCAGGACTAGCGGACAATGAGCAGTTCTTC. This translates into CASSIRAGLADNEQFF.

The rearrangement uses TRBV6-5 and TRBJ2-7; tentatively, D is TRBD1 or TRBD2 (5 bases each). Germline V gene data show CDR1 as MNHEY and CDR2 as SVGAGI. V was cut by 6 bases and J by 1 base, with 16 bases left in between. The CDR3 extends over 15 amino acids. In DNA form, the CDR3 reads TGTGCCAGCAGCACCGGACAATCGGGGTCCTACGAGCAGTACTTC. Protein sequence: CASSTGQSGSYEQYF.

CDR3 DNA sequence: TGTGCCAGCAGCCCTGACCTAATAGCCAACGTCCTGACTTTC. Translated: CASSPDLIANVLTF. This sequence joins TRBV3-1 (or the pseudogene TRBV3-2) and TRBJ2-6; D is unclear. CDR1 is LGHDT, CDR2 YNNKEL, per germline (reference sequence). V was trimmed by 4 bases and J by 7 bases, leaving 11 bases between them. This CDR3 comprises 14 residues.

The chain combines TRBV20-1 with TRBJ2-3, with D uncertain. CDR1 and CDR2 (germline): DFQATT, SNEGSKA (reference sequence). V lost 3 bases and J lost 2, with 9 bases in between. This CDR3 comprises 13 residues. The CDR3 DNA reads as TGCAGTGCTAGTTCGGTGAACACAGATACGCAGTATTTT. It codes for CSASSVNTDTQYF.

V is TRBV3-1 (or the pseudogene TRBV3-2) and J is TRBJ2-7, with 9 bases matching TRBD2. Germline V CDR1 and CDR2: LGHDT, YNNKEL (reference sequence). The CDR3 is 16 amino acids. Trimming at V came to 0 bases and at J to 3 bases, leaving 6 bases not matched to a gene. The CDR3 region is CASSQEASGIRYEQYF. The CDR3 DNA reads TGTGCCAGCAGCCAAGAGGCTAGCGGGATTCGCTACGAGCAGTACTTC.

The V call is TRBV27, the J call TRBJ2-3; 11 bases agree with TRBD1. Trimming took 6 bases from V and 4 from J; bases not matched to a gene: 6. Looked up from germline, CDR1 is MNHEY and CDR2 is SMNVEV (reference sequence). The CDR3 is 15 amino acids. The CDR3 sequence: CASSRGQGAPDTQYF. The CDR3 DNA is TGTGCCAGCAGCCGCGGACAGGGGGCCCCAGATACGCAGTATTTT.

The CDR3 reads CASSSLRDLGAEAFF. The CDR3 region has the DNA TGTGCCAGCAGCTCCCTCAGGGACCTGGGCGCTGAAGCTTTCTTT. This sequence joins TRBV11-2 and TRBJ1-1, with D perhaps TRBD1 (5 bases). CDR3 length: 15 residues. Trimming removed 4 bases at V and 6 bases at J, with 18 bases between. Looked up from germline, CDR1 is SGHAT and CDR2 is FQNNGV. Drawing the rest from reference TRBV11-2 and TRBJ1-1, the complete variable domain is EAGVAQSPRYKIIEKRQSVAFWCNPISGHATLYWYQQILGQGPKLLIQFQNNGVVDDSQLPKDRFSAERLKGVDSTLKIQPAKLEDSAVYLCASSSLRDLGAEAFFGQGTRLTVV.

J is TRBJ2-7 and V is TRBV6-6; 10 positions agree with TRBD2. The germline V gene encodes CDR1 MNHNY and CDR2 SVGAGI (reference sequence). The V gene end was trimmed by 6 bases and the J gene end by 6 bases; junction bases not matched to a gene: 14. There are 16 residues in the CDR3. CDR3 in DNA: TGTGCCAGCAGCCTAGGAGGAGCGGGAGGGCGACGCGAGCAGTACTTC. Translation: CASSLGGAGGRREQYF.

This chain connects TRBV9 to TRBJ1-2; 7 bases are a match to TRBD1. The CDR3 length is 14 residues. Looked up from germline, CDR1 is SGDLS and CDR2 is YYNGEE. The V gene end was trimmed by 3 bases and the J gene end by 3 bases; junction bases not matched to a gene: 5. The CDR3 coding sequence is TGTGCCAGCAGCGCAGACCAGGGGGACTATGGCTACACCTTC. This gives the protein CASSADQGDYGYTF.

This sequence joins TRBV4-3 and TRBJ1-6; D is unclear. V was shortened by 0 bases and J by 0 bases, with 12 bases between the two germline ends. The germline CDR1 and CDR2 sequences are LGHNA and YSLEER. The CDR3 has 18 residues. This CDR3 reads CASSQDLGMSSYNSPLHF. The CDR3 DNA sequence: TGCGCCAGCAGCCAAGATTTAGGGATGAGCTCCTATAATTCACCCCTCCACTTT.

The V gene is TRBV7-2, the J gene TRBJ1-1; D possibly corresponds to TRBD1 (5 bases). The CDR3 runs 12 residues. Looked up from germline, CDR1 is SGHTA and CDR2 is FQGNSA. V lost 6 bases and J 11 bases, leaving 16 bases between the germline ends. CDR3 DNA: TGTGCCAGCAGTCCTACCGGGGGTGGTGCTTTCTTT. Protein sequence: CASSPTGGGAFF. The full variable domain, completed using reference TRBV7-2 and TRBJ1-1, is GAGVSQSPSNKVTEKGKDVELRCDPISGHTALYWYRQSLGQGLEFLIYFQGNSAPDKSGLPSDRFSAERTGGSVSTLTIQRTQQEDSAVYLCASSPTGGGAFFGQGTRLTVV.

As to this clone: Other nucleotide sequences in the sample specify the same CDR3. V gene TRBV24-1 combines with J gene TRBJ2-2; the match to TRBD2 covers 11 bases. Germline CDR1 is KGHDR and CDR2 is SFDVKD. V was pared by 3 bases and J by 3 bases, with 2 bases of the junction left unmatched. The CDR3 is 16 amino acids. CDR3 residues: CATSDGGLADTGELFF. CDR3 coding DNA: TGTGCCACCAGTGATGGGGGACTAGCGGACACCGGGGAGCTGTTTTTT.

The chain employs TRBV3-1 (or the pseudogene TRBV3-2) and TRBJ2-7, with 10 nucleotides matching TRBD2. Germline V gives CDR1 LGHDT, CDR2 YNNKEL (reference sequence). Germline trimming cut 3 bases from V and 3 bases from J; bases unmatched to any gene: 8. The CDR3 runs to 16 residues. The CDR3 region is CASSQDSGRTYYEQYF. The CDR3 DNA reads TGTGCCAGCAGCCAGGATAGCGGGAGGACATACTACGAGCAGTACTTC.

The V call is TRBV3-1 (or the pseudogene TRBV3-2), the J call TRBJ2-1; 9 bases map to TRBD1. Germline CDR1 and CDR2: LGHDT and YNNKEL (reference sequence). V lost 3 bases and J lost 7; bases outside the gene matches: 13. The CDR3 length is 17 residues. Here the CDR3 reads CASSHNLGTGYQNEQFF. Here the CDR3 DNA reads TGTGCCAGCAGCCATAACCTCGGGACAGGGTATCAGAATGAGCAGTTCTTC.

The chain employs TRBV15 and TRBJ2-2; possible D gene TRBD1, 5 bases. The CDR3 sequence is 16 residues long. Germline V gene data show CDR1 as LNHNV and CDR2 as YYDKDF (reference sequence). The ends were cut back, 2 bases at V and 1 base at J, with 11 bases in the middle. The CDR3 DNA follows: TGTGCCACCAGCAGAATCGACAGATGGAACACCGGGGAGCTGTTTTTT. It is translated as CATSRIDRWNTGELFF.

The chain links TRBV2 to TRBJ1-6; D unresolved. CDR1 is SNHLY and CDR2 is FYNNEI in the germline V gene. Trimming removed 6 bases from V and 7 bases from J, with 13 bases in between. This CDR3 is built from 14 residues. CDR3 sequence reads: CASREDNLNSPLHF. CDR3 in DNA: TGTGCCAGCAGGGAGGATAATCTAAATTCACCCCTCCACTTT.

This chain uses TRBV27 with TRBJ2-7; TRBD1 matches 7 bases. V lost 5 bases to trimming and J lost 4 bases; unmatched junction nucleotides: 5. The germline V gene encodes CDR1 MNHEY and CDR2 SMNVEV (reference sequence). The CDR3 is made up of 13 amino acids. CDR3 nucleotides: TGTGCCAGCAGTATAGGACAGGTTTACGAGCAGTACTTC. Amino acids: CASSIGQVYEQYF.

The V call is TRBV14, the J call TRBJ2-7; D is perhaps TRBD1 or TRBD2 (6 bases each). The CDR3 has 16 amino acids. V lost 0 bases to trimming and J lost 1 base, with 13 bases between them. The germline gives CDR1 SGHDN, CDR2 FVKESK. CDR3 protein: CASSQDRGGGSYEQYF. CDR3 sequence (DNA): TGTGCCAGCAGCCAAGATCGCGGAGGGGGATCCTACGAGCAGTACTTC. The full variable domain, its missing parts supplied by reference TRBV14 and TRBJ2-7, is EAGVTQFPSHSVIEKGQTVTLRCDPISGHDNLYWYRRVMGKEIKFLLHFVKESKQDESGMPNNRFLAERTGGTYSTLKVQPAELEDSGVYFCASSQDRGGGSYEQYFGPGTRLTVT.

The rearrangement uses TRBV4-1 and TRBJ2-3; D unresolved. This CDR3 has 13 amino acids. V lost 1 base, J lost 8 bases, and 10 bases lay in between. Germline V CDR1 and CDR2: MGHRA, YSYEKL. In nucleotides, the CDR3 is TGCGCCAGCAGCCAAGCAGGTTCAGGTACGCAGTATTTT. Its protein product is CASSQAGSGTQYF.

The chain has TRBV7-6 and TRBJ2-4; the D gene is possibly TRBD2 (6 bases). Trimming removed 6 bases from V and 0 bases from J, with 18 bases in between. This CDR3 is 17 amino acids long. Germline-derived CDR1 and CDR2 are SGHVS and FNYEAQ. CDR3 in DNA: TGTGCCAGCAGTCCCGAATGGGGGGATCGAGCCAAAAACATTCAGTACTTC. Encoded protein: CASSPEWGDRAKNIQYF.

The V gene is TRBV29-1, the J gene TRBJ1-2; TRBD1 agrees at 7 bases. This CDR3 has 16 amino acids. V shed 4 bases and J 8 bases; nucleotides not matched to a gene: 19. In germline, CDR1 is SQVTM, CDR2 ANQGSEA. The DNA of the CDR3 is TGCAGCGTTGCGCCGACCGGGACAGCCGCGTTCGGGGGCTACACCTTC. This gives the protein CSVAPTGTAAFGGYTF. The full variable domain, completed using reference TRBV29-1 and TRBJ1-2, is SAVISQKPSRDICQRGTSLTIQCQVDSQVTMMFWYRQQPGQSLTLIATANQGSEATYESGFVIDKFPISRPNLTFSTLTVSNMSPEDSSIYLCSVAPTGTAAFGGYTFGSGTRLTVV.

The chain recombines TRBV7-2 with TRBJ1-6, with D maybe TRBD1 (5 bases). CDR1 and CDR2 (germline): SGHTA, FQGNSA. The CDR3 sequence is 17 residues long. Trimming left V 6 bases short and J 6 bases short, with 21 bases between. CDR3 bases: TGTGCCAGCAGAGGAGGGGCAGGGTTAGTTCGTAATTCACCCCTCCACTTT. It translates to CASRGGAGLVRNSPLHF.

The chain carries TRBV5-1 and TRBJ1-2; 7 bases agree with TRBD1. After removal of 4 bases from V and 2 bases from J, the junction contained 8 bases not matched to a gene. Germline values: CDR1 SGHRS, CDR2 YFSETQ. The CDR3 totals 15 residues. The CDR3 is CASSNWGTANYGYTF. The DNA of the CDR3 is TGCGCCAGCAGCAACTGGGGGACAGCAAACTATGGCTACACCTTC.

This clone came up once. This chain links TRBV27 with TRBJ1-5, with D hard to call. The V gene lost 5 bases and the J gene lost 1 base, with 12 bases spanning the gap. Germline loops: CDR1 MNHEY, CDR2 SMNVEV (reference sequence). The CDR3 is 15 amino acids. In nucleotides, the CDR3 is TGTGCCAGCAGTGATGAGGGTCGGAGCAATCAGCCCCAGCATTTT. Its protein product is CASSDEGRSNQPQHF.

The rearrangement links TRBV4-1 to TRBJ1-1; possible D gene TRBD1, 6 bases. The CDR3 extends over 14 amino acids. Germline CDR1 is MGHRA and CDR2 is YSYEKL. The V end was cut by 0 bases, the J end by 6 bases, with 11 bases between. CDR3 residues: CASSQEHRAAEAFF. The CDR3 DNA sequence: TGCGCCAGCAGCCAAGAGCACAGGGCGGCTGAAGCTTTCTTT.

The rearrangement links TRBV2 to TRBJ2-2, with D hard to call. Germline V gene sequence: CDR1 SNHLY, CDR2 FYNNEI. There are 14 residues in the CDR3. V was shortened by 5 bases and J by 0 bases, with 7 bases between the two germline ends. In DNA, the CDR3 is TGTGCCAGCAGTATATTCGCGAACACCGGGGAGCTGTTTTTT. It encodes CASSIFANTGELFF.

The chain recombines TRBV9 with TRBJ2-7; possible D gene TRBD1, 6 bases. Germline V gives CDR1 SGDLS, CDR2 YYNGEE. This CDR3 contains 14 residues. Trimming took 0 bases from V and 3 from J, leaving 10 bases between them. The CDR3 sequence: CASSVDPGDYEQYF. CDR3 DNA sequence: TGTGCCAGCAGCGTAGATCCAGGGGACTACGAGCAGTACTTC. Drawing the rest from reference TRBV9 and TRBJ2-7, the complete variable domain is DSGVTQTPKHLITATGQRVTLRCSPRSGDLSVYWYQQSLDQGLQFLIQYYNGEERAKGNILERFSAQQFPDLHSELNLSSLELGDSALYFCASSVDPGDYEQYFGPGTRLTVT.

The chain recombines TRBV4-2 with TRBJ2-3; TRBD2 matches at 7 bases. Trimming at V came to 1 base and at J to 0 bases, leaving 4 bases not matched to a gene. The CDR3 spans 16 residues. Germline values: CDR1 LGHNA, CDR2 YNFKEQ. This chain's CDR3 is CASSQAGRESTDTQYF. The CDR3, as DNA: TGTGCCAGCAGCCAAGCAGGGCGGGAGAGCACAGATACGCAGTATTTT.

This chain uses TRBV9 with TRBJ1-2; TRBD1 aligns across 9 bases. Germline CDR1 SGDLS, CDR2 YYNGEE. V lost 0 bases, J lost 1 base, and 1 base stayed unmatched. This CDR3 has 15 residues. CDR3: CASSVGGQGNYGYTF. The CDR3 nucleotides read TGTGCCAGCAGCGTAGGGGGACAGGGTAACTATGGCTACACCTTC.

The chain has TRBV18 and TRBJ2-5; 7 bases map to TRBD2. Germline loops: CDR1 KGHSH, CDR2 LQKENI. V trimming: 4 bases; J trimming: 5 bases; junction bases outside the gene matches: 10. CDR3 length: 15 amino acids. The CDR3 bases are TGTGCCAGCTCACTCTCGACTAGCCGAGCTGAGACCCAGTACTTC. Residues: CASSLSTSRAETQYF.

The J gene is TRBJ2-3, the V gene TRBV5-1, with TRBD2 matching over 9 bases. With 2 bases clipped from V and 1 base from J, the junction kept 2 bases outside the gene matches. The CDR3 extends over 15 amino acids. Germline CDR1 is SGHRS and CDR2 is YFSETQ. The CDR3 bases are TGCGCCAGCAGCTTTAGCGGGAGCGGCACAGATACGCAGTATTTT. Protein: CASSFSGSGTDTQYF.

The gene calls are TRBV7-2 and TRBJ1-6; TRBD1 is a possible D gene (5 bases). There are 15 residues in the CDR3. CDR1 and CDR2 from the germline V gene are SGHTA and FQGNSA. The ends were cut back, 3 bases at V and 4 bases at J, with 10 bases in the middle. CDR3 residues: CASSFMTEYNSPLHF. The DNA of the CDR3 is TGTGCCAGCAGCTTTATGACAGAGTATAATTCACCCCTCCACTTT.